This is a list of T cell receptor beta chains from one sample in a study of vaccination and CD4 T cells after COVID-19. TCRdb reprocessed the PCR reads via MiXCR and lists one record per CDR3 protein. Of 15,000 to 20,000 distinct CDR3 sequences in the sample, about 60% were seen once. These receptors lack a known antigen. Sequenced input: CD4+ T cells from blood, cultured in vitro. All receptors come from a human donor who had recovered from COVID-19. CDR3s include the opening cysteine and the closing phenylalanine or tryptophan. D genes are given only for firm matches. Some rows mark clone size as missing; the rest say once, few, many or name a class of expanded clone.

d_gene,abundance,j_gene,v_gene,CDR3aa,CDR3nt
-,few,TRBJ2-5,TRBV7-9,CASAAPGATRETQYF,TGTGCCAGCGCTGCCCCCGGAGCGACGAGGGAGACCCAGTACTTC
TRBD2,-,TRBJ2-5,TRBV19,CASSFGLAGGPKTQYF,TGTGCCAGTAGTTTCGGACTAGCGGGAGGGCCAAAGACCCAGTACTTC
TRBD2,-,TRBJ2-5,TRBV6-1,CASSDQGLAGAQETQYF,TGTGCCAGCAGTGATCAAGGGCTAGCGGGGGCCCAAGAGACCCAGTACTTC
-,-,TRBJ1-5,TRBV6-5,CASSYRAGNQPQHF,TGTGCCAGCAGTTACCGGGCAGGGAATCAGCCCCAGCATTTT
-,-,TRBJ2-7,TRBV6-1,CASSVRVNHEQYF,TGTGCCAGCAGTGTGCGGGTTAACCACGAGCAGTACTTC
TRBD1,-,TRBJ1-1,TRBV6-5,CASSWTPRTGGHGTEAFF,TGTGCCAGCAGTTGGACCCCTCGGACAGGGGGCCACGGCACTGAAGCTTTCTTT
-,-,TRBJ1-1,TRBV12-3/TRBV12-4,CASSLEGQRGEAFF,TGTGCCAGCAGTTTAGAGGGCCAGCGGGGTGAGGCTTTCTTT
-,few,TRBJ1-5,TRBV6-1,CASSENGPLWGQPQHF,TGTGCCAGCAGTGAAAATGGGCCCCTTTGGGGCCAGCCCCAGCATTTT
TRBD1,few,TRBJ1-6,TRBV27,CASNDRGPRSPLHF,TGTGCCAGCAACGACAGGGGGCCTAGATCACCCCTCCACTTT
TRBD1,few,TRBJ2-5,TRBV24-1,CATSALPAPTGTQETQYF,TGTGCCACCAGTGCCCTCCCAGCCCCGACAGGGACCCAAGAGACCCAGTACTTC
-,-,TRBJ1-6,TRBV5-4,CASSLGQAYSPLHF,TGTGCCAGCAGCTTGGGACAGGCCTATTCACCCCTCCACTTT
TRBD1,few,TRBJ1-2,TRBV20-1,CSARESADRGIGYTF,TGCAGTGCTAGAGAGTCTGCGGACAGGGGGATTGGCTACACCTTC
-,-,TRBJ1-1,TRBV6-5,CASSYSAVRGSEAFF,TGTGCCAGCAGTTACTCGGCGGTACGGGGCTCTGAAGCTTTCTTT
-,-,TRBJ2-5,TRBV6-1,CASSEGPRLETQYF,TGTGCCAGCAGTGAGGGGCCCCGTCTAGAGACCCAGTACTTC
TRBD1,-,TRBJ1-6,TRBV20-1,CSARKTGFPYNSPLHF,TGCAGTGCTAGAAAGACAGGGTTCCCCTATAATTCACCCCTCCACTTT
-,-,TRBJ2-3,TRBV7-9,CASMTTRQYF,TGTGCCAGCATGACTACTCGACAGTATTTT
TRBD1,-,TRBJ1-2,TRBV7-6,CASSLGLGGGADGYTF,TGTGCCAGCAGCTTAGGCCTGGGAGGGGGCGCAGATGGCTACACCTTC
TRBD2,hyperexpanded,TRBJ2-7,TRBV12-3/TRBV12-4,CASSLGRGRSYEQYF,TGTGCCAGCAGTTTAGGGCGGGGGAGATCCTACGAGCAGTACTTC
-,-,TRBJ2-5,TRBV28,CASSLPAGFYQETQYF,TGTGCCAGCAGTCTACCGGCGGGGTTCTACCAAGAGACCCAGTACTTC
-,-,TRBJ2-7,TRBV20-1,CSARDPGGTGYEQYF,TGCAGTGCTAGAGATCCGGGCGGGACTGGGTACGAGCAGTACTTC
-,-,TRBJ2-2,TRBV25-1,CASSGYTTGELFF,TGTGCCAGCAGTGGCTATACCACCGGGGAGCTGTTTTTT
-,few,TRBJ1-5,TRBV20-1,CSARSRINQPQHF,TGCAGTGCTAGGTCGAGGATCAATCAGCCCCAGCATTTT
-,few,TRBJ1-5,TRBV19,CASSNLIGGNQPQHF,TGTGCCAGTAGTAACCTAATTGGGGGCAATCAGCCCCAGCATTTT
-,-,TRBJ1-1,TRBV30,CARQDGNTEAFF,TGTGCCCGCCAAGACGGAAACACTGAAGCTTTCTTT
TRBD1,-,TRBJ1-2,TRBV28,CASSHRGRRYGYTF,TGTGCCAGCAGCCACAGGGGGCGCCGCTATGGCTACACCTTC
TRBD1,-,TRBJ1-1,TRBV6-1,CASRPGQGGGRGNTEAFF,TGTGCCAGCAGGCCGGGACAGGGGGGGGGGCGCGGAAACACTGAAGCTTTCTTT
-,-,TRBJ1-4,TRBV6-1,CASSRTGEKLFF,TGTGCCAGCAGTCGGACGGGAGAAAAACTGTTTTTT
-,few,TRBJ2-5,TRBV10-1,CASSESGGVGETQYF,TGCGCCAGCAGTGAGTCTGGCGGGGTGGGGGAGACCCAGTACTTC
-,-,TRBJ2-1,TRBV2,CASSSDSSYNEQFF,TGTGCCAGCAGTTCGGATAGCTCCTACAATGAGCAGTTCTTC
TRBD1,-,TRBJ2-7,TRBV5-3,CARRGRDRGPYEQYF,TGTGCCAGAAGGGGACGGGACAGGGGACCCTACGAGCAGTACTTC
-,-,TRBJ2-7,TRBV6-1,CASRSKSSYEQYF,TGTGCCAGCAGATCCAAGAGCTCCTACGAGCAGTACTTC
TRBD2,-,TRBJ2-3,TRBV6-1,CASRPGGAYTQYF,TGTGCCAGCAGACCCGGGGGGGCCTATACGCAGTATTTT
TRBD1,few,TRBJ1-1,TRBV7-9,CASSFIGTGALNTEAFF,TGTGCCAGCAGCTTCATCGGCACAGGGGCCCTGAACACTGAAGCTTTCTTT
TRBD1,-,TRBJ2-5,TRBV9,CASSVGGGQGGETQYF,TGTGCCAGCAGCGTAGGTGGGGGACAGGGGGGTGAGACCCAGTACTTC
-,-,TRBJ2-7,TRBV4-2,CASSQERDWVYEQYF,TGTGCCAGCAGCCAAGAGCGAGATTGGGTTTACGAGCAGTACTTC
TRBD2,few,TRBJ2-5,TRBV6-1,CASSENGSGGQTQYF,TGTGCCAGCAGTGAAAACGGTAGCGGGGGGCAGACCCAGTACTTC
-,-,TRBJ1-5,TRBV2,CASSDSSYQPQHF,TGTGCCAGCAGCGACAGCTCCTATCAGCCCCAGCATTTT
-,-,TRBJ1-5,TRBV5-3,CARSGGQNSNQPQHF,TGTGCCAGAAGCGGGGGACAAAATAGCAATCAGCCCCAGCATTTT
-,-,TRBJ2-5,TRBV24-1,CATSPPGVEEAQYF,TGTGCCACCAGTCCCCCAGGGGTTGAAGAGGCCCAGTACTTC
-,few,TRBJ2-5,TRBV7-2,CASSSWTEVLETQYF,TGTGCCAGCAGCTCCTGGACAGAAGTTTTAGAGACCCAGTACTTC
-,-,TRBJ2-2,TRBV7-8,CASSWGRSGTGELFF,TGTGCCAGCAGCTGGGGCCGGTCGGGCACCGGGGAGCTGTTTTTT
-,-,TRBJ2-7,TRBV6-1,CASSEQVTFTYEQYF,TGTGCCAGCAGTGAACAAGTGACATTTACCTACGAGCAGTACTTC
-,-,TRBJ2-2,TRBV20-1,CSARESVAALTGELFF,TGCAGTGCTAGAGAGTCGGTGGCTGCACTTACCGGGGAGCTGTTTTTT
-,-,TRBJ2-1,TRBV27,CASSLTRRPYNEQFF,TGTGCCAGCAGTTTAACTAGACGTCCCTACAATGAGCAGTTCTTC
-,-,TRBJ1-3,TRBV10-3,CAIGGSHSGNTIYF,TGTGCCATCGGGGGTTCCCACTCTGGAAACACCATATATTTT
-,-,TRBJ2-3,TRBV11-3,CASSLSLSTDTQYF,TGTGCCAGCAGCTTATCTTTGTCCACAGATACGCAGTATTTT
-,-,TRBJ1-1,TRBV5-1,CASSLDSVNTEAFF,TGCGCCAGCAGCTTGGATTCAGTGAACACTGAAGCTTTCTTT
-,-,TRBJ1-2,TRBV10-1,CASSERQDYGYTF,TGCGCCAGCAGTGAGAGGCAGGACTATGGCTACACCTTC
-,-,TRBJ2-7,TRBV7-8,CASSSQEGSYEQYF,TGTGCCAGCAGCTCGCAGGAGGGATCCTACGAGCAGTACTTC
-,-,TRBJ2-6,TRBV2,CASSGLQGGLSGANVLTF,TGTGCCAGCAGTGGGCTGCAGGGGGGGCTCTCTGGGGCCAACGTCCTGACTTTC
TRBD1,-,TRBJ1-2,TRBV10-2,CASTAGGKNGYTF,TGCGCCAGCACCGCAGGGGGCAAGAATGGCTACACCTTC